This record concerns one T cell receptor beta chain sequence. The table lists this clonotype with many counts. Its target antigen remains unknown. The sample holds no much larger clone one base away, and base qualities are not on file. The data were taken from a study of regulatory T cells in long-lasting Graves disease (dated by TCRdb to 2020 to 2022). General notes on the study: Persistent Graves' disease was defined as antithyroid drug treatment for over 5 years with persistently positive TSH receptor autoantibodies. Persistent Graves' disease patients in the clinical cohort had taken antithyroid drugs for roughly ten years on average. TCR sequencing covered roughly 13 persistent and around 20 newly diagnosed Graves' disease patients, 33 samples in total. The study took place in China and was registered as a clinical trial. Peripheral blood TCR sequencing and RNA sequencing compared persistent Graves' disease patients with newly diagnosed Graves' disease patients. Points the paper makes about the study in general: A larger number of public clonotypes was shared among persistent patients (about 2,700) than among newly diagnosed patients (roughly 970). As a limitation, the authors acknowledged that the small sample size may reduce accuracy. The study examined only peripheral blood because the primary lesion, thyroid tissue, could not be accessed. Persistent disease showed preferential use of TRBV28, TRBJ1-2 and TRBJ2-5, whereas newly diagnosed disease favored TRBV20-1 and TRBJ2-1. Persistent Graves' disease patients showed lower TCR Shannon entropy and fewer highly expanded clones than newly diagnosed patients, suggesting clonal expansion. Only the TCR beta chain was sequenced and analyzed.

Library preparation was by multiplex PCR. Reads for this sample came from an Illumina HiSeq 4000. To build TCR beta libraries, CDR3 regions were amplified by Arm-PCR using iRepertoire HTBI primers. Before sequencing, the PCR products underwent gel purification. Concerning the study's data processing: Gene usage analysis of CDR3 amino acid clonotypes used the 60 to 80 TRBV and around 13 TRBJ segments found across samples. COPE and FqMerger were used to merge the filtered high-quality paired reads into contigs. BLAST was used to align contigs to IMGT TRBV, TRBD and TRBJ reference genes, with CDR3 defined following IMGT. Highly expanded clones were defined as clonotypes with a frequency above 0.1%. Shannon entropy served as the measure of repertoire diversity, while the Gini coefficient captured V-J evenness. A clonotype found in more than one individual was treated as public. Starting from the raw public reads, TCRdb applied fastp trimming at Q25, assembled clones with MiXCR and retained in-frame beta chains. A single entry per CDR3 protein holds the most common genes and DNA from its merged rows. These V and J calls are TCRdb output, not the study's own analysis. In this sample the table shows some 280,000 distinct CDR3 sequences, 20% to 25% of which occur a single time. Of the sample, roughly 56% falls within the top ten clones.

According to the study, the label for this sample's time point signals: persistent/refractory GD, antithyroid drugs over 5 years with positive TRAb. RNA was extracted from PBMCs in TRIzol for both TCR sequencing and RNA sequencing. The diagnosis of Graves' disease was made according to American Thyroid Association guidelines. The patients came from an endocrinology department in Xi'an, China. From each patient, 7.5 to 10 milliliters of peripheral blood was collected into an EDTA anticoagulant tube. Ficoll Paque Plus density gradient separation was used to isolate PBMCs, and no additional T cell sorting was done. An Agilent 2100 Bioanalyzer and agarose gel were used to check RNA quality, and a NanoDrop 2000 was used to measure RNA concentration. Trimming at the junction amounts to 1 base on V and 5 bases on J, and the germline ends lie 11 bases apart. Its CDR3 holds 14 amino acids, cysteine through phenylalanine. Solely the CDR3 DNA is kept, with 42 bases framed from the first base. The CDR1 and CDR2 encoded by the germline V gene are SGHTA and FQGNSA.

This receptor chain uses TRBV7-2 and TRBJ1-2; the D gene is perhaps TRBD1, from 6 matching bases. The specimen comprised peripheral blood mononuclear cells (PBMCs), sampled when the disease was refractory, from a patient treated with antithyroid drugs. The TCR comes from a female donor with Graves disease. CDR3 loop: CASSLDVQGYGYTF. Here is the DNA: TGTGCCAGCAGCTTAGATGTACAGGGTTATGGCTACACCTTC. Reference TRBV7-2 and TRBJ1-2 proteins supply the regions before and after the CDR3; the full variable domain is: GAGVSQSPSNKVTEKGKDVELRCDPISGHTALYWYRQSLGQGLEFLIYFQGNSAPDKSGLPSDRFSAERTGGSVSTLTIQRTQQEDSAVYLCASSLDVQGYGYTFGSGTRLTVV.